Following are 21 T cell receptor beta chains from one sample sequenced in a study of T cells in Graves' hyperthyroidism and ophthalmopathy. Amplification yielded TCR beta CDR3 regions, with RNA transcripts as the source. The HTBI primer set served for first-round RT-PCR of the TCR CDR3. TCRdb redid the calling of the multiplex PCR reads with MiXCR, one entry per CDR3 protein. The table has under 400,000 distinct CDR3 sequences, 11% to 15% seen once; the top ten hold roughly 11%. The sample was blood. These receptors came from a woman aged 55-69 years with Graves' hyperthyroidism.

This clonotype was picked up a small number of times. The CDR3 coding sequence is TGTGCCACCCAGACAGGAGAGGGAACTGAAGCTTTCTTT. Amino acids: CATQTGEGTEAFF. The chain recombines TRBV10-3 with TRBJ1-1, with TRBD1 as a possible D gene (6 bases). Germline V gene lookup returns CDR1 ENHRY and CDR2 SYGVKD. V was shortened by 10 bases and J by 5 bases, with 17 bases between the two germline ends. There are 13 residues in the CDR3.

This clonotype turned up a few times. This chain joins TRBV7-8 and TRBJ1-5; weak D call: TRBD1 (6 bases). Trimming stripped 5 bases from V and 5 bases from J, with 13 bases between. This CDR3 has 14 residues. Germline assignment: CDR1 SGHVS and CDR2 FQNEAQ. This CDR3 is CASSPTGRYQPQHF. The CDR3 DNA sequence: TGTGCCAGCAGCCCAACAGGGAGATATCAGCCCCAGCATTTT.

This clonotype was counted between two and nine times. The chain has TRBV6-6 and TRBJ2-7; perhaps D is TRBD1 or TRBD2 (6 bases each). Trimming left V 0 bases short and J 2 bases short, with 11 bases between. Looked up from germline, CDR1 is MNHNY and CDR2 is SVGAGI (reference sequence). CDR3 length: 15 residues. CDR3 coding DNA: TGTGCCAGCAGTTACTCGGGGGGCTCTCCCTACGAGCAGTACTTC. This translates into CASSYSGGSPYEQYF.

This clonotype was detected many times. The J gene is TRBJ1-1, the V gene TRBV11-2; D perhaps matches TRBD1 (5 bases). The CDR3 sequence is 14 residues long. Germline V gene lookup returns CDR1 SGHAT and CDR2 FQNNGV. V lost 5 bases and J 5 bases, leaving 15 bases between the germline ends. The CDR3 loop is CASSPVRGRTEAFF. In DNA form, the CDR3 reads TGTGCCAGCAGCCCAGTGAGGGGTAGGACTGAAGCTTTCTTT.

The V call is TRBV19, the J call TRBJ2-7; D perhaps matches TRBD2 (5 bases). This CDR3 has 14 residues. The germline CDR1 and CDR2 sequences are LNHDA and SQIVND (reference sequence). V gave up 5 bases and J gave up 0 bases, with 11 bases separating them. The CDR3 sequence is CASSRQRSSYEQYF. As DNA, the CDR3 is TGTGCCAGTAGTCGTCAGCGGTCCTCCTACGAGCAGTACTTC. Drawing the rest from reference TRBV19 and TRBJ2-7, the complete variable domain is DGGITQSPKYLFRKEGQNVTLSCEQNLNHDAMYWYRQDPGQGLRLIYYSQIVNDFQKGDIAEGYSVSREKKESFPLTVTSAQKNPTAFYLCASSRQRSSYEQYFGPGTRLTVT.

This clonotype was found many times. This chain uses TRBV30 with TRBJ2-7, with 11 bases fitting TRBD2. Germline V gives CDR1 GTSNPN, CDR2 SVGIG (reference sequence). The V gene end was trimmed by 2 bases and the J gene end by 6 bases; junction bases not matched to a gene: 6. The CDR3 is 14 residues long. The CDR3 nucleotides are TGTGCCTGGAGTTTAGCGGGAGGGATGATCGAGCAGTACTTC. Translation: CAWSLAGGMIEQYF.

The J gene is TRBJ2-4, the V gene TRBV5-8; 9 nucleotides line up with TRBD2. The V segment lost 0 bases and the J segment 2 bases; nucleotides outside the gene matches: 6. In germline, CDR1 is SGHTS, CDR2 YDEGEE. This CDR3 contains 17 residues. CDR3 protein: CASSLALAGVSKNIQYF. In nucleotides, the CDR3 is TGTGCCAGCAGCTTGGCGTTAGCGGGAGTTTCCAAAAACATTCAGTACTTC.

This clonotype has a count of ten or more. The chain employs TRBV6-1 and TRBJ1-4, with a tentative D call TRBD1 (5 bases). Germline V gives CDR1 MNHNS, CDR2 SASEGT. The CDR3 covers 12 residues. V lost 9 bases, J lost 5 bases, and 10 bases lay in between. The CDR3 DNA reads TGTGCCAGTAGGGGACGGAATGAAAAACTGTTTTTT. Translating gives CASRGRNEKLFF.

The sample holds one count of this clonotype. The CDR3 ends on some other residue instead of the conserved phenylalanine or tryptophan, so this is likely a read error. The V call is TRBV14, the J call TRBJ2-1; D gene ambiguous. V lost 1 base and J 6 bases, leaving 10 bases between the germline ends. This CDR3 contains 14 residues. Looked up from germline, CDR1 is SGHDN and CDR2 is FVKESK. The CDR3 sequence: CASSQAFAGNEQFL. CDR3 nucleotides: TGTGCCAGCAGCCAAGCCTTTGCCGGCAATGAGCAGTTCCTC.

The chain combines TRBV9 with TRBJ1-2; D remains ambiguous. CDR3 length equals 13 residues. Germline lookup yields CDR1 SGDLS and CDR2 YYNGEE. Trimming took off 0 bases at V and 4 bases at J, with 7 bases between the two ends. CDR3 sequence (DNA): TGTGCCAGCAGCGTAGAGGGCCTCTATGGCTACACCTTC. Its translation: CASSVEGLYGYTF.

This clonotype was detected ten times or more. This chain connects TRBV20-1 to TRBJ2-7, with D possibly matching TRBD1 (6 bases). The CDR3 sequence is 14 residues long. The V end lost 6 bases, the J end lost 6 bases, and 21 bases lay between the germline ends. CDR1 and CDR2 from the germline V gene are DFQATT and SNEGSKA (reference sequence). The CDR3 loop is CSAQTLQQGSEQYF. The DNA of the CDR3 is TGCAGTGCCCAGACCTTGCAACAGGGAAGCGAGCAGTACTTC.

This clonotype was counted at least ten times. The chain couples TRBV7-9 to TRBJ1-1, with D perhaps TRBD1 (5 bases). Germline V gene sequence: CDR1 SEHNR, CDR2 FQNEAQ (reference sequence). V dropped 1 base and J dropped 4 bases, with 13 bases sitting between them. CDR3 length: 15 amino acids. CDR3 region: CASSLGQSRATEAFF. The DNA of the CDR3 is TGTGCCAGCAGCTTAGGACAGTCCCGGGCCACTGAAGCTTTCTTT.

This clonotype was found many times. The chain is built from TRBV2 and TRBJ1-1; D remains ambiguous. CDR3 size: 12 residues. The germline gives CDR1 SNHLY, CDR2 FYNNEI. The V gene lost 6 bases and the J gene lost 6 bases, with 11 bases spanning the gap. The CDR3 DNA reads TGTGCCAGCAGGTCAAGCGGGGCTGAAGCTTTCTTT. It yields the protein CASRSSGAEAFF.

In this sample, this clonotype turned up many times. The genes are TRBV15 and TRBJ1-2, with a weak D call TRBD1 (5 bases). Trimming pared 5 bases from V and 4 bases from J, leaving 11 bases between. Germline V gives CDR1 LNHNV, CDR2 YYDKDF (reference sequence). CDR3 length: 13 residues. The DNA for the CDR3 is TGTGCCACCAGCCGTGACAGCTTCTATGGCTACACCTTC. Protein product: CATSRDSFYGYTF.

This clonotype was seen repeatedly, ten times or more. This chain uses TRBV27 with TRBJ1-2, with D unclear. The V and J ends lost 4 bases and 8 bases respectively, with 11 bases between them. Per the germline V gene, CDR1 is MNHEY and CDR2 is SMNVEV (reference sequence). The CDR3 contains 12 residues. The CDR3 spells CASSSSTGGYTF. The CDR3, as DNA: TGTGCCAGCAGTTCATCGACGGGGGGCTACACCTTC.

This clonotype was observed many times. J is TRBJ2-1 and V is TRBV27; D unresolved. The germline V and J ends were trimmed by 0 bases and 5 bases, with 5 bases remaining between them. The CDR3 is 13 residues long. Germline V gives CDR1 MNHEY, CDR2 SMNVEV (reference sequence). The CDR3 here is CASSLSANNEQFF. As DNA, the CDR3 is TGTGCCAGCAGTTTATCGGCCAACAATGAGCAGTTCTTC.

The sample holds many counts of this clonotype. The chain joins TRBV30 to TRBJ1-6, with 11 bases fitting TRBD1. Germline V gene data show CDR1 as GTSNPN and CDR2 as SVGIG (reference sequence). The CDR3 has 15 residues. V was pared by 0 bases and J by 9 bases, with 4 bases of the junction left unmatched. The CDR3 sequence is CAWSVRGQGGSPLHF. In DNA form, the CDR3 reads TGTGCCTGGAGTGTACGGGGACAGGGGGGTTCACCCCTCCACTTT.

At least ten counts were recorded for this clonotype. V gene TRBV30 combines with J gene TRBJ2-5; D ambiguous. The CDR3 is 11 residues long. Trimming stripped 2 bases from V and 4 bases from J, with 5 bases between. Germline-derived CDR1 and CDR2 are GTSNPN and SVGIG (reference sequence). CDR3 DNA sequence: TGTGCCTGGAGTCTATTAGAGACCCAGTACTTC. As protein: CAWSLLETQYF.

The CDR3 DNA reads as TGTGCCAGCAGCTTAAGTTGGCTACGGGGTAGCGCGGACTACGAGCAGTACTTC. The encoded protein is CASSLSWLRGSADYEQYF. V usage is TRBV7-9 and J usage is TRBJ2-7; weak D call: TRBD2 (5 bases). The germline gives CDR1 SEHNR, CDR2 FQNEAQ (reference sequence). The CDR3 length is 18 residues. V was pared by 2 bases and J by 3 bases, with 23 bases between.

This clonotype was picked up many times. The V gene is TRBV27, the J gene TRBJ1-2; D may be TRBD1 (6 bases). The germline V gene has CDR1 MNHEY and CDR2 SMNVEV (reference sequence). This CDR3 contains 14 residues. Trimming shortened V by 6 bases and J by 8 bases, and 19 bases separated the two germline ends. The CDR3 is CASRGGRALGGYTF. For the CDR3, the DNA is TGTGCCAGCAGGGGGGGCAGGGCGCTTGGAGGCTACACCTTC.

The V and J genes are TRBV6-1 and TRBJ1-2; 8 bases fit TRBD1. This CDR3 is built from 15 residues. The V gene's germline CDR1 is MNHNS and CDR2 SASEGT. V shed 2 bases, J shed 5 bases, and the junction held 7 bases outside the gene matches. As DNA, the CDR3 is TGTGCCAGCAGTGAATACGACAGGGGAGGTTATGGCTACACCTTC. Translated, it gives CASSEYDRGGYGYTF.